The 28 T cell receptor beta chains below all came from one sample that was sequenced in a study of regulatory T cells in long-lasting Graves disease. Time point: newly diagnosed GD, antithyroid drugs for less than 3 months. RNA extracted from PBMCs served as the sequencing template. Both iRepertoire HTBI primers and Arm-PCR of CDR3 regions were used to build the TCR beta libraries. TCRdb re-called the multiplex PCR reads with MiXCR, one entry per CDR3 protein. In the table there are 440,000 or so distinct CDR3 sequences, under 15% of which are singletons. The data also belong to a second study, concerning T cells in Graves' hyperthyroidism and ophthalmopathy.

Sequenced here: peripheral blood mononuclear cells (PBMCs), sampled at new diagnosis, from a patient treated with antithyroid drugs. These receptor sequences come from a woman aged 25-40 years with Graves disease.

At least ten counts were recorded for this clonotype. The chain combines TRBV6-1 with TRBJ2-7; no reliable D call. This CDR3 comprises 13 residues. In germline, CDR1 is MNHNS, CDR2 SASEGT. The V end was cut by 8 bases, the J end by 2 bases, with 13 bases between. CDR3 sequence (DNA): TGTGCCAGCTCAAGGGCAATAACCTACGAGCAGTACTTC. Amino acids: CASSRAITYEQYF.

This clonotype was seen repeatedly, ten times or more. CDR3 nucleotide sequence: TGCAGTGCTAGTTTGACAGGCCCAAGCGTGGCCCAGCATTTT. It translates to CSASLTGPSVAQHF. The chain combines TRBV20-1 with TRBJ1-5, with D tentatively TRBD1 (6 bases). CDR1 is DFQATT and CDR2 is SNEGSKA in the germline V gene (reference sequence). The CDR3 runs 14 residues. V gave up 3 bases and J gave up 11 bases, with 20 bases separating them.

This clonotype showed up many times. The chain has TRBV12-3 or TRBV12-4 and TRBJ1-1; D not certain. Trimming cost V 5 bases and J 0 bases, with 10 bases left between them. This CDR3 contains 14 residues. The CDR3 DNA is TGTGCCAGCAGTAAAGGAGAGTTGAACACTGAAGCTTTCTTT. It specifies CASSKGELNTEAFF.

The sample holds a few counts of this clonotype. The chain joins TRBV15 to TRBJ1-6; perhaps TRBD1 as D (5 bases). In germline, CDR1 is LNHNV, CDR2 YYDKDF (reference sequence). With 5 bases removed from V and 0 bases from J, the gap between germline ends came to 11 bases. This CDR3 is built from 16 residues. CDR3 nucleotide sequence: TGTGCCACCAGCGAACAGGCAAACTCCTATAATTCACCCCTCCACTTT. It yields the protein CATSEQANSYNSPLHF. Looking up the rest from reference TRBV15 and TRBJ1-6 gives the full variable domain: DAMVIQNPRYQVTQFGKPVTLSCSQTLNHNVMYWYQQKSSQAPKLLFHYYDKDFNNEADTPDNFQSRRPNTSFCFLDIRSPGLGDTAMYLCATSEQANSYNSPLHFGNGTRLTVT.

This clonotype was seen at least ten times. The chain uses TRBV18 and TRBJ1-5; D may be TRBD1 (6 bases). V lost 2 bases and J lost 5, with 13 bases in between. The germline gives CDR1 KGHSH, CDR2 LQKENI. This CDR3 contains 15 residues. The CDR3 sequence is CASSPNRVVDQPQHF. The CDR3 nucleotides are TGTGCCAGCTCACCAAACAGGGTCGTTGATCAGCCCCAGCATTTT.

This clonotype was detected many times. The chain is built from TRBV20-1 and TRBJ2-7; D not certain. V lost 2 bases to trimming and J lost 3 bases, with 14 bases between them. CDR1 DFQATT and CDR2 SNEGSKA come from the germline V gene (reference sequence). The CDR3 has 14 amino acids. In nucleotides, the CDR3 is TGCAGTGCTAGAAAGGAGTCTAAGGACTACGAGCAGTACTTC. Amino acid sequence: CSARKESKDYEQYF.

This clonotype was observed at least ten times. This chain joins TRBV19 and TRBJ2-7; 7 bases match TRBD2. The junction had 10 bases not matched to a gene; V was cut back by 4 bases and J by 7 bases. This CDR3 has 14 amino acids. Germline values: CDR1 LNHDA, CDR2 SQIVND (reference sequence). The CDR3, as DNA: TGTGCCAGTAGTAAGCGGGACGGTCCACGTGAGCAGTACTTC. Protein product: CASSKRDGPREQYF.

The chain links TRBV12-5 to TRBJ1-2; D gene ambiguous. Trimming removed 6 bases at V and 7 bases at J, with 18 bases between. The CDR3 is 14 residues long. From germline, CDR1 is LGHNT and CDR2 FRNRAP. CDR3 sequence reads: CASGPGPAPVGYTF. The DNA of the CDR3 is TGTGCTAGTGGCCCCGGACCTGCTCCTGTTGGCTACACCTTC.

The chain has TRBV6-2 or TRBV6-3 and TRBJ1-2; no clear D gene. Between the trimmed V and J ends, which lost 0 bases and 5 bases, there was a span of 22 bases. Germline V gene lookup returns CDR1 MNHEY and CDR2 SVGEGT. The CDR3 has 18 amino acids. The CDR3: CASSYSTRDPGPRYGYTF. The CDR3 region has the DNA TGTGCCAGCAGTTACTCCACTCGTGACCCCGGACCGCGTTATGGCTACACCTTC.

This clonotype has ten or more counts. The chain joins TRBV12-3 or TRBV12-4 to TRBJ1-3; D remains ambiguous. This CDR3 has 13 residues. V was shortened by 7 bases and J by 3 bases, with 10 bases between the two germline ends. The CDR3 coding sequence is TGTGCCAGCAAGCGGTCCCATGGAAACACCATATATTTT. This codes for CASKRSHGNTIYF.

V is TRBV14 and J is TRBJ1-1; D is undetermined. The CDR3 contains 12 residues. V was cut by 1 base and J by 7 bases, with 7 bases left in between. Germline assignment: CDR1 SGHDN and CDR2 FVKESK. Here the CDR3 DNA reads TGTGCCAGCAGCCAAGTATTTGGTGAAGCTTTCTTT. Amino acid sequence: CASSQVFGEAFF. The whole variable domain, remainder taken from reference TRBV14 and TRBJ1-1, is EAGVTQFPSHSVIEKGQTVTLRCDPISGHDNLYWYRRVMGKEIKFLLHFVKESKQDESGMPNNRFLAERTGGTYSTLKVQPAELEDSGVYFCASSQVFGEAFFGQGTRLTVV.

This clonotype was found many times. This chain connects TRBV5-5 to TRBJ1-1; TRBD1 might be the D (6 bases). V gave up 3 bases and J gave up 4 bases, with 13 bases separating them. The CDR3 is 14 amino acids. In germline, CDR1 is SGHKS, CDR2 YYEKEE (reference sequence). CDR3 sequence reads: CASSSLQGSTEAFF. CDR3 bases: TGTGCCAGCAGCTCCCTACAGGGCTCCACTGAAGCTTTCTTT. The full variable domain, rest sourced from reference TRBV5-5 and TRBJ1-1, is DAGVTQSPTHLIKTRGQQVTLRCSPISGHKSVSWYQQVLGQGPQFIFQYYEKEERGRGNFPDRFSARQFPNYSSELNVNALLLGDSALYLCASSSLQGSTEAFFGQGTRLTVV.

This clonotype was counted at least ten times. The rearrangement uses TRBV28 and TRBJ2-5, with D uncertain. Germline V gene data show CDR1 as MDHEN and CDR2 as SYDVKM. The V gene lost 6 bases and the J gene lost 0 bases, with 14 bases spanning the gap. The CDR3 is made up of 15 amino acids. The CDR3 spells CASSPSTTYQETQYF. The DNA for the CDR3 is TGTGCCAGCAGCCCCTCCACTACGTACCAAGAGACCCAGTACTTC.

This clonotype occurred many times. Written as DNA, the CDR3 is TGTGCCAGCAGTTTCCCCCCCCGGGGGGCAGGGTACAATGAGCAGTTCTTC. Protein sequence: CASSFPPRGAGYNEQFF. J is TRBJ2-1 and V is TRBV28; D is perhaps TRBD2 (7 bases). The V end lost 3 bases, the J end lost 4 bases, and 19 bases lay between the germline ends. CDR1 is MDHEN and CDR2 is SYDVKM in the germline V gene. The CDR3 is 17 amino acids.

This clonotype appeared a few times. CDR3 sequence (DNA): TGCAGCGTTGAAGCTGCTGCCTATGGCTACACCTTC. Translating gives CSVEAAAYGYTF. This chain connects TRBV29-1 to TRBJ1-2; D not certain. This CDR3 is 12 amino acids long. Germline V CDR1 and CDR2: SQVTM, ANQGSEA. Deletions cut 1 base from V and 4 bases from J, with 7 bases between.

The chain has TRBV5-1 and TRBJ1-1; D may be TRBD1 (6 bases). The germline V and J ends were trimmed by 3 bases and 5 bases, with 14 bases remaining between them. The CDR3 sequence is 14 residues long. CDR1 and CDR2 (germline): SGHRS, YFSETQ. CDR3 loop: CASSWTAPGTEAFF. CDR3 bases: TGCGCCAGCAGCTGGACAGCACCTGGGACTGAAGCTTTCTTT. The whole variable domain, filled in from reference TRBV5-1 and TRBJ1-1, reads KAGVTQTPRYLIKTRGQQVTLSCSPISGHRSVSWYQQTPGQGLQFLFEYFSETQRNKGNFPGRFSGRQFSNSRSEMNVSTLELGDSALYLCASSWTAPGTEAFFGQGTRLTVV.

J is TRBJ1-2 and V is TRBV3-1, with 7 bases fitting TRBD1. The V gene end was trimmed by 7 bases and the J gene end by 5 bases; junction bases not matched to a gene: 7. CDR1 and CDR2 (germline): LGHDT, YNNKEL (reference sequence). The CDR3 is 13 residues long. The CDR3 here is CASTPTGEYGYTF. CDR3 coding DNA: TGTGCCAGCACCCCCACAGGGGAATATGGCTACACCTTC.

This clonotype has a count of ten or more. The chain couples TRBV7-8 to TRBJ2-1, with TRBD1 as a possible D gene (6 bases). CDR1 is SGHVS and CDR2 is FQNEAQ in the germline V gene. The CDR3 is 16 residues long. Trimming left V 7 bases short and J 8 bases short, with 24 bases between. The DNA of the CDR3 is TGTGCCAGCAACAGGGACCAAGACACCTCCATGGATGAGCAGTTCTTC. Protein sequence: CASNRDQDTSMDEQFF.

In its sample, this clonotype was seen many times. This chain joins TRBV2 and TRBJ2-5, with 7 positions matching TRBD2. This CDR3 has 14 amino acids. The V gene's germline CDR1 is SNHLY and CDR2 FYNNEI. The ends lost 4 bases at V and 2 bases at J; junction bases unmatched: 4. DNA for the CDR3: TGTGCCAGCAGTGTAGGTAGCGGGCAAGAGACCCAGTACTTC. This gives the protein CASSVGSGQETQYF.

The chain couples TRBV5-1 to TRBJ2-3, with 13 bases fitting TRBD2. V was clipped by 3 bases and J by 2 bases; unmatched bases: 6. The CDR3 totals 17 residues. Per the germline V gene, CDR1 is SGHRS and CDR2 is YFSETQ. The DNA for the CDR3 is TGCGCCAGCAGCTGCGGGACTAGCGGGGCACTCACAGATACGCAGTATTTT. Amino acids: CASSCGTSGALTDTQYF.

As for this clonotype: This likely traces to a read error, being one base from a far larger clone. The rearrangement uses TRBV10-3 and TRBJ2-7; D possibly corresponds to TRBD2 (5 bases). The CDR3 length is 14 residues. Germline V lookup: CDR1 ENHRY, CDR2 SYGVKD. V lost 2 bases to trimming and J lost 7 bases, with 15 bases between them. The CDR3 DNA reads as TGTGCCATCAGTGAGGGCGGGTTCTACAATGAGCAGTACTTC. Its translation is CAISEGGFYNEQYF.

The chain links TRBV9 to TRBJ1-6; TRBD1 matches 9 bases. Germline values: CDR1 SGDLS, CDR2 YYNGEE. CDR3 size: 16 residues. V lost 0 bases and J lost 10; bases outside the gene matches: 8. The CDR3 DNA sequence: TGTGCCAGCAGCGTAGCGGTTCGACAGGGGGACTCACCCCTCCACTTT. Translation: CASSVAVRQGDSPLHF. Together with reference TRBV9 and TRBJ1-6, the CDR3 gives the full variable domain: DSGVTQTPKHLITATGQRVTLRCSPRSGDLSVYWYQQSLDQGLQFLIQYYNGEERAKGNILERFSAQQFPDLHSELNLSSLELGDSALYFCASSVAVRQGDSPLHFGNGTRLTVT.

This clonotype has ten or more counts. V usage is TRBV12-3 or TRBV12-4 and J usage is TRBJ2-1; the D gene is possibly TRBD1 (6 bases). Trimming took 5 bases from V and 10 from J, leaving 12 bases between them. CDR3 length equals 12 residues. CDR3 amino acids: CASSQTGYEQFF. The CDR3 DNA reads TGTGCCAGCAGTCAAACAGGGTACGAGCAGTTCTTC.

The table lists this clonotype with many counts. The chain has TRBV5-5 and TRBJ2-1, with TRBD2 matching over 7 bases. J lost 6 bases, V lost 0 bases, and 9 bases had no gene match. CDR1 is SGHKS and CDR2 is YYEKEE in the germline V gene (reference sequence). CDR3 size: 16 residues. The CDR3 spells CASSLVATGGLNEQFF. The CDR3 DNA follows: TGTGCCAGCAGCTTGGTGGCGACGGGAGGTCTCAATGAGCAGTTCTTC.

The table lists this clonotype with many counts. This chain connects TRBV20-1 to TRBJ2-3, with 8 bases matching TRBD1. This CDR3 contains 13 residues. Losses at the gene ends were 4 bases for V and 7 bases for J; bases not matched to a gene: 7. Germline assignment: CDR1 DFQATT and CDR2 SNEGSKA (reference sequence). The CDR3 region is CSANGQGLYTQYF. In DNA form, the CDR3 reads TGCAGTGCTAACGGACAGGGCCTTTATACGCAGTATTTT.

V usage is TRBV7-9 and J usage is TRBJ1-4; TRBD1 agrees at 7 bases. The CDR3 runs to 14 residues. CDR1 SEHNR and CDR2 FQNEAQ come from the germline V gene (reference sequence). Unmatched junction bases numbered 4, after V lost 5 bases and J lost 4 bases. The CDR3 spells CASSPDRSNEKLFF. DNA for the CDR3: TGTGCCAGCAGCCCGGACAGGAGTAATGAAAAACTGTTTTTT.

CDR3 region: CAWTWSNSAGYTF. The CDR3 DNA reads as TGTGCCTGGACTTGGTCGAACTCCGCCGGCTACACCTTC. The chain couples TRBV30 to TRBJ1-2; D gene uncertain. CDR1 and CDR2 from the germline V gene are GTSNPN and SVGIG (reference sequence). Trimming removed 4 bases from V and 8 bases from J, with 17 bases in between. The CDR3 runs 13 residues.

The table lists this clonotype with a few counts. The chain recombines TRBV2 with TRBJ2-1, with 8 bases that match TRBD2. Germline values: CDR1 SNHLY, CDR2 FYNNEI. The CDR3 has 15 residues. V shed 7 bases and J 0 bases; nucleotides not matched to a gene: 5. CDR3 protein: CASTDGTSSYNEQFF. The CDR3 nucleotides read TGTGCCAGCACCGACGGGACTAGCTCCTACAATGAGCAGTTCTTC.